This T cell receptor beta chain was sequenced in a study of blood T cell repertoires in COVID-19. The participants were between roughly 18 and 89 years old and came from under 25 US areas. Allocation to cohorts depended on clinical history reported by the participants. In the authors' workflow: Estimation of nucleated cell counts was performed using reference gene primer amplification. Method: immunoSEQ multiplex PCR; TCRdb's copy keeps in-frame clones and lacks some. V, J and clone size reflect that table, while D and trimming were determined from the DNA. The data contain roughly 250,000 clones, 87% of them singletons. Germline V gene lookup returns CDR1 GTSNPN and CDR2 SVGIG (reference sequence). The CDR3 has 16 amino acids. The ends were cut back, 3 bases at V and 0 bases at J, with 17 bases in the middle.

The receptor's source is a woman under 40 with acute COVID-19. This chain connects TRBV30 to TRBJ1-2; D call uncertain. The sequenced sample was PBMCs or T cells enriched from blood (not recorded which). The CDR3 region is CAWSRNIPGANYGYTF. The CDR3, as DNA: TGTGCCTGGAGCCGAAACATCCCGGGAGCTAACTATGGCTACACCTTC.